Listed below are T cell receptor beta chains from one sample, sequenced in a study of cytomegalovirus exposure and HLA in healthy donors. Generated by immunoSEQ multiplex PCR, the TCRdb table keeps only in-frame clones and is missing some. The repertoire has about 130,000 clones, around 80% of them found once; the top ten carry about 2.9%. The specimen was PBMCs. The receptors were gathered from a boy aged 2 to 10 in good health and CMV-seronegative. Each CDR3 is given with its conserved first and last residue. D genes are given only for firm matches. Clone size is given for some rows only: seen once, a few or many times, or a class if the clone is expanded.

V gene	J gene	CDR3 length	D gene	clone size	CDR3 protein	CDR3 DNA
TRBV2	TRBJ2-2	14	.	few	CASGRGTNTGELFF	TGTGCCAGCGGTAGGGGGACGAACACCGGGGAGCTGTTTTTT
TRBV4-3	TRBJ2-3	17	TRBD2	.	CASSQDFSGGAGDTQYF	TGCGCCAGCAGCCAGGATTTTAGCGGGGGGGCCGGAGATACGCAGTATTTT
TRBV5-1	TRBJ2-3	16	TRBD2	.	CASRKSGGASVDTQYF	TGCGCCAGCCGCAAGAGCGGGGGGGCCTCGGTAGATACGCAGTATTTT
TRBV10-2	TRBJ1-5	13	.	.	CASSFEGNQPQHF	TGCGCCAGCAGTTTTGAGGGCAATCAGCCCCAGCATTTT
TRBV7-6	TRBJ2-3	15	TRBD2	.	CASSPTSGSTDTQYF	TGTGCCAGCAGCCCCACTAGCGGAAGCACAGATACGCAGTATTTT
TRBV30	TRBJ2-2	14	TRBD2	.	CAWNLGGYTGELFF	TGTGCCTGGAACTTGGGAGGGTACACCGGGGAGCTGTTTTTT
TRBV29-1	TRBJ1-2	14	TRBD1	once	CSATDRASNYGYTF	TGCAGCGCCACCGACAGGGCCTCTAACTATGGCTACACCTTC
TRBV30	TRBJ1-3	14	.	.	CAWSVEGSGNTIYF	TGTGCCTGGAGTGTAGAGGGCTCTGGAAACACCATATATTTT
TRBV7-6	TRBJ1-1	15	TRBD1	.	CASSPTGTGNTEAFF	TGTGCCAGCAGCCCCACGGGGACAGGGAACACTGAAGCTTTCTTT
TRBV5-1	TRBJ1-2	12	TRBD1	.	CASSSSGGGYTF	TGCGCCAGCAGCTCCTCAGGGGGTGGCTACACCTTC
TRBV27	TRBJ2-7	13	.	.	CASSFPGSYEQYF	TGTGCCAGCAGTTTCCCAGGGTCCTACGAGCAGTACTTC
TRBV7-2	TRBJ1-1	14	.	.	CASGLPGGGTEAFF	TGTGCCAGCGGGCTACCTGGGGGGGGCACTGAAGCTTTCTTT
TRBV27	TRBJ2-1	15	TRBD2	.	CASSDSGSTPHEQFF	TGTGCCAGCAGTGATAGCGGGAGCACACCTCATGAGCAGTTCTTC
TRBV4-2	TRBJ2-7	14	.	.	CASSPTTGYYEQYF	TGTGCCAGCAGCCCAACGACAGGATACTACGAGCAGTACTTC
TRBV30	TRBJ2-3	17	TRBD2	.	CAWSRGVPGLATDTQYF	TGTGCCTGGAGTCGAGGTGTCCCGGGACTAGCAACAGATACGCAGTATTTT